Listed here are 22 T cell receptor beta chains from one sample, sequenced in a study of cytomegalovirus exposure and HLA in healthy donors. The PCR contained 60 Vbeta and 13 Jbeta primers. Profiled with immunoSEQ multiplex PCR; TCRdb holds only in-frame clones, not every one. The data hold roughly 120,000 clones, with over 65% observed a single time. The sequencing input was PBMCs. These receptors originate from a woman aged 30 to 39 in good health and CMV-seropositive.

V gene TRBV5-1 combines with J gene TRBJ2-7, with a possible D match to TRBD1 (9 bases). Germline CDR1 SGHRS, CDR2 YFSETQ. This CDR3 spans 15 amino acids. The V and J ends lost 4 bases and 6 bases respectively, with 20 bases between them. The CDR3: CASSPGGTGSSEQYF. The CDR3 bases are TGCGCCAGCAGCCCGGGGGGGACAGGGTCGTCCGAGCAGTACTTC.

The chain uses TRBV6-6 and TRBJ1-3; D might be TRBD1 (5 bases). This CDR3 spans 13 amino acids. The V and J ends lost 2 bases and 6 bases respectively, with 8 bases between them. Per germline, CDR1 MNHNY and CDR2 SVGAGI (reference sequence). CDR3 nucleotides: TGTGCCAGCAGTTACCGGGGGGAAAACACCATATATTTT. This gives the protein CASSYRGENTIYF.

The chain has TRBV25-1 and TRBJ2-7, with TRBD1 identical over 7 bases. The CDR3 is 15 residues long. The V gene's germline CDR1 is MGHDK and CDR2 SYGVNS. Trimming took 2 bases from V and 4 from J; bases not matched to a gene: 8. The CDR3 spells CASSEATGWDYEQYF. CDR3 DNA sequence: TGTGCCAGCAGTGAAGCGACAGGGTGGGATTACGAGCAGTACTTC.

The V gene is TRBV19, the J gene TRBJ2-3; D call uncertain. The V gene's germline CDR1 is LNHDA and CDR2 SQIVND (reference sequence). The ends were cut back, 5 bases at V and 6 bases at J, with 12 bases in the middle. The CDR3 runs to 13 residues. The CDR3 protein is CASSAISFDTQYF. Here the CDR3 DNA reads TGTGCCAGTAGTGCGATTAGCTTTGATACGCAGTATTTT.

The rearrangement joins TRBV7-9 to TRBJ2-7, with D unresolved. Per germline, CDR1 SEHNR and CDR2 FQNEAQ (reference sequence). V lost 6 bases and J lost 5, with 20 bases in between. The CDR3 length is 15 residues. The CDR3 reads CASSYTSNPFDEQYF. The CDR3, as DNA: TGTGCCAGCAGTTATACGTCTAATCCATTCGACGAGCAGTACTTC.

This chain links TRBV7-3 with TRBJ1-4; 8 bases match TRBD1. Germline CDR1 and CDR2: SGHTA and FQGTGA. The length of the CDR3 is 18 residues. V lost 3 bases, J lost 8 bases, and 17 bases stayed unmatched. CDR3 nucleotides: TGTGCCAGCAGCTTCAGGGGGCCGTCCCCTCAGAGACGGGAAAAACTGTTTTTT. As protein: CASSFRGPSPQRREKLFF. The full variable domain, its missing parts supplied by reference TRBV7-3 and TRBJ1-4, is GAGVSQTPSNKVTEKGKYVELRCDPISGHTALYWYRQSLGQGPEFLIYFQGTGAADDSGLPNDRFFAVRPEGSVSTLKIQRTERGDSAVYLCASSFRGPSPQRREKLFFGSGTQLSVL.

The chain recombines TRBV21-1 with TRBJ2-4; the table's D call, TRBD2, was not checked against the DNA. TRBV21-1 is a listed pseudogene. CDR3 length: 16 amino acids. The CDR3 here is CASPGVGGTAKNIQYF. The CDR3 DNA reads TGTGCCAGCCCCGGGGTGGGGGGAACGGCCAAAAACATTCAGTACTTC.

The rearrangement links TRBV5-1 to TRBJ2-3; D perhaps matches TRBD1 (6 bases). Germline V gives CDR1 SGHRS, CDR2 YFSETQ. The CDR3 extends over 14 amino acids. V lost 2 bases and J 5 bases, leaving 12 bases between the germline ends. CDR3 in amino acids: CASSLQGSRDTQYF. The DNA of the CDR3 is TGCGCCAGCAGCTTACAGGGTAGTAGAGATACGCAGTATTTT.

The J gene is TRBJ2-3, the V gene TRBV5-1, with 8 bases matching TRBD2. Trimming removed 0 bases from V and 2 bases from J; junction bases left unmatched: 2. Germline V lookup: CDR1 SGHRS, CDR2 YFSETQ. This CDR3 is 15 amino acids long. The CDR3 sequence: CASSLELAVTDTQYF. As DNA, the CDR3 is TGCGCCAGCAGCTTGGAACTAGCGGTCACAGATACGCAGTATTTT.

This clone was seen a single time. The rearrangement joins TRBV5-1 to TRBJ2-7, with 9 positions matching TRBD1. V lost 4 bases, J lost 9 bases, and 17 bases stayed unmatched. The CDR3 covers 16 residues. CDR1 is SGHRS, CDR2 YFSETQ, per germline. CDR3: CASSQLGGTGPDGQYF. The CDR3 DNA reads as TGCGCCAGCAGCCAACTCGGTGGGACAGGGCCGGACGGGCAGTACTTC. Supplemented by reference TRBV5-1 and TRBJ2-7, the full variable domain reads KAGVTQTPRYLIKTRGQQVTLSCSPISGHRSVSWYQQTPGQGLQFLFEYFSETQRNKGNFPGRFSGRQFSNSRSEMNVSTLELGDSALYLCASSQLGGTGPDGQYFGPGTRLTVT.

The V and J genes are TRBV10-1 and TRBJ2-7; a possible D gene is TRBD2 (5 bases). Per germline, CDR1 WNHNN and CDR2 SYGVQD (reference sequence). V was pared by 11 bases and J by 2 bases, with 22 bases between. CDR3 length: 15 amino acids. The CDR3: CAPPVGRGFTYEQYF. The CDR3 DNA sequence: TGCGCCCCCCCAGTGGGCCGCGGGTTCACCTACGAGCAGTACTTC.

The CDR3 region is CASSLKGHGYTF. In DNA form, the CDR3 reads TGTGCCAGCAGTTTAAAGGGGCACGGCTACACCTTC. This chain connects TRBV28 to TRBJ1-2, with TRBD1 as a possible D gene (5 bases). Germline V gene lookup returns CDR1 MDHEN and CDR2 SYDVKM. The CDR3 length is 12 residues. V gave up 2 bases and J gave up 8 bases, with 9 bases separating them.

With regard to this clone: This CDR3 is missing its conserved last phenylalanine or tryptophan, likely due to a read error. J is TRBJ1-5 and V is TRBV2, with TRBD1 matching 8 bases. The CDR3 extends over 15 amino acids. Looked up from germline, CDR1 is SNHLY and CDR2 is FYNNEI. The J segment lost 9 bases and the V segment lost 6 bases, leaving 13 bases of the junction unmatched. The CDR3 region has the DNA TGTGCCAGCAGGGGGACAGGTGGAGGGGTATGGCCCCAGCATCTT. Its protein is CASRGTGGGVWPQHL.

This chain uses TRBV7-9 with TRBJ1-1; possibly TRBD1 for D (6 bases). Germline loops: CDR1 SEHNR, CDR2 FQNEAQ (reference sequence). The CDR3 spans 12 residues. V lost 5 bases, J lost 5 bases, and 9 bases lay in between. As DNA, the CDR3 is TGTGCCAGCAGCCCTCAGGGGACTGAAGCTTTCTTT. As protein: CASSPQGTEAFF.

The rearrangement uses TRBV30 and TRBJ2-2; 9 nucleotides agree with TRBD2. The CDR3 has 16 residues. J gave up 5 bases and V 0 bases, and 7 bases lay outside the gene matches. Germline loops: CDR1 GTSNPN, CDR2 SVGIG (reference sequence). In DNA, the CDR3 is TGTGCCTGGAGTGTGTGGCGGGGGGGCCGTACCGGGGAGCTGTTTTTT. The encoded protein is CAWSVWRGGRTGELFF.

V gene TRBV19 combines with J gene TRBJ2-7, with D tentatively TRBD1 (7 bases). V was trimmed by 5 bases and J by 2 bases, leaving 19 bases between them. CDR1 is LNHDA and CDR2 is SQIVND in the germline V gene (reference sequence). CDR3 size: 16 residues. Here the CDR3 reads CASSVQGGQNPYEQYF. The CDR3 DNA reads as TGTGCCAGTAGTGTTCAGGGGGGCCAAAATCCCTACGAGCAGTACTTC.

CDR3 nucleotides: TGTGCCAGCAGTGAAATGTCTGTCAATCAGCCCCAGCATTTT. It encodes CASSEMSVNQPQHF. The chain uses TRBV2 and TRBJ1-5; D unclear. Germline assignment: CDR1 SNHLY and CDR2 FYNNEI. The V and J ends lost 2 bases and 3 bases respectively, with 8 bases between them. This CDR3 is built from 14 residues. Variable domain in full (rest from reference TRBV2 and TRBJ1-5): EPEVTQTPSHQVTQMGQEVILRCVPISNHLYFYWYRQILGQKVEFLVSFYNNEISEKSEIFDDQFSVERPDGSNFTLKIRSTKLEDSAMYFCASSEMSVNQPQHFGDGTRLSIL.

The chain uses TRBV4-3 and TRBJ2-7; D remains ambiguous. CDR3 length equals 15 residues. The germline V and J ends were trimmed by 2 bases and 6 bases, with 17 bases remaining between them. Germline V lookup: CDR1 LGHNA, CDR2 YSLEER. The CDR3 region is CASSQIRGLGSEQYF. The CDR3 bases are TGCGCCAGCAGCCAAATAAGAGGCCTTGGAAGCGAGCAGTACTTC.

A single count supports this clone. This chain uses TRBV4-1 with TRBJ2-2; D is perhaps TRBD1 (6 bases). This CDR3 region has 16 residues. The V gene lost 0 bases and the J gene lost 6 bases, with 14 bases spanning the gap. Germline assignment: CDR1 MGHRA and CDR2 YSYEKL. DNA for the CDR3: TGCGCCAGCAGCCAAGATCTGAGGGGGACGGCCGGGGAGCTGTTTTTT. Its translation: CASSQDLRGTAGELFF.

V and J are TRBV7-2 and TRBJ1-1, with TRBD1 as a possible D gene (6 bases). The CDR3 consists of 15 residues. Trimming left V 4 bases short and J 0 bases short, with 12 bases between. Germline loops: CDR1 SGHTA, CDR2 FQGNSA. CDR3 bases: TGTGCCAGCAGCTCGCAGGGGATTATGAACACTGAAGCTTTCTTT. This sequence encodes CASSSQGIMNTEAFF.

Here the CDR3 reads CASSQPGGGTQYF. CDR3 in DNA: TGTGCCAGCAGCCAACCCGGGGGGGGGACCCAGTACTTC. The chain uses TRBV4-2 and TRBJ2-5; 8 positions agree with TRBD2. J was trimmed by 7 bases and V by 2 bases; bases with no gene match: 3. The germline gives CDR1 LGHNA, CDR2 YNFKEQ. The CDR3 contains 13 residues.

This chain links TRBV25-1 with TRBJ2-3, with D possibly TRBD2 on 6 matching bases. The CDR3 length is 16 residues. Germline CDR1 and CDR2: MGHDK and SYGVNS. V lost 2 bases, J lost 5 bases, and 17 bases lay in between. The CDR3 spells CASSEQGFIAVDTQYF. The CDR3 DNA reads TGTGCCAGCAGTGAACAGGGTTTTATAGCGGTAGATACGCAGTATTTT.